The clone carrying this T cell receptor beta chain was counted once. The antigen is undetermined. This record comes from a study of Ad26.COV2.S vaccination and SARS-CoV-2 variants. Whole-study context: Each vaccinee took Ad26.COV2.S intramuscularly, once or twice 56 days apart.

Regarding treatment: roughly 19 received Ad26.COV2.S at low or high dose, single or two shots; about five received placebo; per-sample allocation not given. After the first vaccine or placebo injection, samples were drawn on day 63. Assay used: immunoSEQ multiplex PCR; TCRdb lists only in-frame clones, some missing. Of under 300,000 clones in the sample, around nine tenths are singletons; the top ten hold just under 3%. Trimming left V 0 bases short and J 4 bases short, with 11 bases between. This CDR3 spans 15 amino acids. Germline loops: CDR1 SGDLS, CDR2 YYNGEE. Study results and caveats: Comparable non-spike TCR breadth was observed in vaccine and placebo recipients.

The receptor's source is a person aged 18 to 65 who received the Ad26.COV2.S COVID-19 vaccine or a placebo. The sample in question was peripheral blood, obtained in a trial of Ad26.COV2.S vaccine versus placebo. The rearrangement joins TRBV9 to TRBJ2-1; the D gene is possibly TRBD2 (5 bases). The CDR3 DNA reads TGTGCCAGCAGCGTAGGAGGGTCGGGGTACAATGAGCAGTTCTTC. Amino acid sequence: CASSVGGSGYNEQFF.